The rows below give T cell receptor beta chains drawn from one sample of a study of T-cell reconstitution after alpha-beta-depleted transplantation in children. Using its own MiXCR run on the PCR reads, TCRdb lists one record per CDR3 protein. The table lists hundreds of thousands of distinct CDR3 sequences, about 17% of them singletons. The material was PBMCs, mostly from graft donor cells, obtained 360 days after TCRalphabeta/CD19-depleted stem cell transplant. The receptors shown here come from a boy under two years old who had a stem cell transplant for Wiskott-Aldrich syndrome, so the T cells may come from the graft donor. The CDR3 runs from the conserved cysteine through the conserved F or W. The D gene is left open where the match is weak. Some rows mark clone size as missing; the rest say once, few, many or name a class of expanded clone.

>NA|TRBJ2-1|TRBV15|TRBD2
CATRKGSGRLVNEQFF
TGTGCCACCCGTAAAGGTAGCGGGAGATTGGTAAATGAGCAGTTCTTC
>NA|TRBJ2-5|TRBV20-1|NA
CSARPGETQYF
TGCAGTGCTAGACCCGGAGAGACCCAGTACTTC
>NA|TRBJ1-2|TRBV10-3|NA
CAISPDGLTDGYTF
TGTGCCATCAGCCCGGACGGGTTGACTGATGGCTACACCTTC
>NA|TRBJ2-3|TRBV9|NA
CASSVGFPSTDTQYF
TGTGCCAGCAGCGTAGGTTTCCCTAGCACAGATACGCAGTATTTT
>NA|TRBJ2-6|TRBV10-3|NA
CAISVTRVLMGANVLTF
TGTGCCATCAGTGTTACCCGTGTCCTTATGGGGGCCAACGTCCTGACTTTC
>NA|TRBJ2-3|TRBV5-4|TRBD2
CAGSRRTSVTDTQYF
TGTGCCGGTTCTCGTAGGACTAGCGTCACCGATACGCAGTATTTT
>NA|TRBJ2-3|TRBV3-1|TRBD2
CASSGHGGTTDTQYF
TGTGCCAGCAGCGGGCACGGGGGGACCACAGATACGCAGTATTTT
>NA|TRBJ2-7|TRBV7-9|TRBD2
CANSKVNSGDYYEQYF
TGTGCCAACTCAAAGGTCAATAGCGGGGATTATTACGAGCAGTACTTC
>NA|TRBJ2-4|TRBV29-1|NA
CSVRTAKKNIQYF
TGCAGCGTTCGGACAGCAAAAAAAAACATTCAGTACTTC
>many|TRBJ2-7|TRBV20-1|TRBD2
CSASGAGDYEQYF
TGCAGTGCTAGCGGAGCGGGGGATTACGAGCAGTACTTC